A single sample is the source of the 23 T cell receptor beta chains below, sequenced in a study of cytomegalovirus exposure and HLA in healthy donors. PCR amplification relied on 60 Vbeta primers (plus 13 Jbeta primers). The data were produced by immunoSEQ multiplex PCR, yet TCRdb's version contains in-frame clones alone and is incomplete. The sample lists some 200,000 clones, approximately 78% occurring once. The sample comprised PBMCs. All receptors come from a young woman in good health and CMV-seronegative.

The CDR3: CASSSGRLHYEQYF. The CDR3 DNA follows: TGTGCCAGCTCATCCGGGAGATTGCACTACGAGCAGTACTTC. The chain recombines TRBV6-6 with TRBJ2-7; tentative D call: TRBD2 (6 bases). CDR3 length: 14 residues. Trimming took off 8 bases at V and 3 bases at J, with 17 bases between the two ends. Germline V gene lookup returns CDR1 MNHNY and CDR2 SVGAGI (reference sequence).

The V gene is TRBV27, the J gene TRBJ2-5; D remains unclear. CDR1 and CDR2 from the germline V gene are MNHEY and SMNVEV (reference sequence). The CDR3 is made up of 15 amino acids. V dropped 0 bases and J dropped 3 bases, with 11 bases sitting between them. This CDR3 reads CASSLSVSSEETQYF. CDR3 in DNA: TGTGCCAGCAGTTTATCTGTGAGCAGCGAAGAGACCCAGTACTTC.

This sequence joins TRBV2 and TRBJ2-2, with D hard to call. The CDR3 contains 15 residues. The ends were cut back, 4 bases at V and 4 bases at J, with 13 bases in the middle. CDR1 SNHLY and CDR2 FYNNEI come from the germline V gene. CDR3 nucleotides: TGTGCCAGCAGTGCTTCCCCCCCTACCACCGGGGAGCTGTTTTTT. This codes for CASSASPPTTGELFF.

The CDR3 nucleotides read TGCGCCAGCAGCCAAGAGCTCGGGTACGAGCAGTACTTC. Protein product: CASSQELGYEQYF. This rearrangement joins TRBV4-3 to TRBJ2-7; D ambiguous. V shed 0 bases and J shed 4 bases, with 7 bases lying between them. This CDR3 comprises 13 residues. CDR1 is LGHNA and CDR2 is YSLEER in the germline V gene.

The chain joins TRBV27 to TRBJ1-2; D might be TRBD1 (6 bases). The length of the CDR3 is 16 residues. V lost 6 bases and J lost 0, with 17 bases in between. CDR1 MNHEY and CDR2 SMNVEV come from the germline V gene (reference sequence). In DNA form, the CDR3 reads TGTGCCAGCAGCGCGATTGGGACAAGAGCTAACTATGGCTACACCTTC. Translation gives CASSAIGTRANYGYTF.

The rearrangement links TRBV6-5 to TRBJ2-2, with D perhaps matching TRBD2 (6 bases). V was pared by 7 bases and J by 5 bases, with 17 bases between. The CDR3 consists of 15 residues. Germline V gives CDR1 MNHEY, CDR2 SVGAGI. The CDR3 region has the DNA TGTGCCAGCAAGGAGGGATACCTGTTAACCGGGGAGCTGTTTTTT. Translating it yields CASKEGYLLTGELFF.

V gene TRBV19 combines with J gene TRBJ2-3, with TRBD1 as a possible D gene (6 bases). The germline V gene encodes CDR1 LNHDA and CDR2 SQIVND (reference sequence). The CDR3 has 16 amino acids. V was cut by 4 bases and J by 1 base, with 15 bases left in between. The CDR3 DNA is TGTGCCAGTAGTAAACAGGGTTGGAGTGGCACAGATACGCAGTATTTT. As protein: CASSKQGWSGTDTQYF.

V usage is TRBV4-1 and J usage is TRBJ1-1, with 7 bases lining up with TRBD1. Trimming cost V 3 bases and J 1 base; bases outside gene matches: 11. The CDR3 consists of 17 residues. Germline V gene lookup returns CDR1 MGHRA and CDR2 YSYEKL. The CDR3 loop reads CASSHTDFRTGNTEAFF. Written as DNA, the CDR3 is TGCGCCAGCAGCCACACAGACTTCCGGACAGGGAACACTGAAGCTTTCTTT.

The chain links TRBV29-1 to TRBJ2-3; D not resolved. CDR3 length: 13 amino acids. CDR1 and CDR2 from the germline V gene are SQVTM and ANQGSEA. Between the trimmed V and J ends, which lost 2 bases and 2 bases, there was a span of 8 bases. The CDR3 nucleotides are TGCAGCGTTGAAAGGCGGCTCACAGATACGCAGTATTTT. The encoded protein is CSVERRLTDTQYF.

This clone was seen more than once but under ten times. This chain connects TRBV6-6 to TRBJ1-4; D is unclear. The V and J ends lost 6 bases and 10 bases respectively, with 6 bases between them. The CDR3 extends over 10 amino acids. Germline CDR1 is MNHNY and CDR2 is SVGAGI (reference sequence). CDR3 region: CASRSLKLFF. CDR3 nucleotide sequence: TGTGCCAGCAGATCATTAAAACTGTTTTTT.

Here the CDR3 DNA reads TGTGCCAGCAGTGACAGGGAAGGTTATAATTCACCCCTCCACTTT. It translates to CASSDREGYNSPLHF. This chain joins TRBV6-1 and TRBJ1-6; TRBD1 is a possible D gene (5 bases). CDR3 length: 15 amino acids. Trimming shortened V by 3 bases and J by 4 bases, and 10 bases separated the two germline ends. Germline lookup yields CDR1 MNHNS and CDR2 SASEGT.

This clone is a singleton in its sample. This chain uses TRBV30 with TRBJ2-1; 10 nucleotides line up with TRBD2. CDR3 length: 17 amino acids. Germline V gene lookup returns CDR1 GTSNPN and CDR2 SVGIG (reference sequence). Trimming at V came to 0 bases and at J to 4 bases, leaving 9 bases not matched to a gene. CDR3 protein: CAWSVNHLAGAYNEQFF. Here the CDR3 DNA reads TGTGCCTGGAGTGTAAACCACCTAGCGGGAGCTTACAATGAGCAGTTCTTC.

The V call is TRBV2, the J call TRBJ1-1, with no clear D. Germline assignment: CDR1 SNHLY and CDR2 FYNNEI. The CDR3 contains 11 residues. With 1 base removed from V and 7 bases from J, the gap between germline ends came to 4 bases. This chain's CDR3 is CASSEGSEAFF. For the CDR3, the DNA is TGTGCCAGCAGTGAAGGGAGTGAAGCTTTCTTT.

V gene TRBV5-4 combines with J gene TRBJ1-6, with 7 bases fitting TRBD1. J was trimmed by 5 bases and V by 5 bases; bases with no gene match: 10. The CDR3 length is 16 residues. Germline assignment: CDR1 SGHNT and CDR2 YYREEE (reference sequence). The CDR3 region has the DNA TGTGCCAGCAGACCCGCAGGGGGAAATAATAATTCACCCCTCCACTTT. This encodes CASRPAGGNNNSPLHF.

The sample holds one count of this clone. V and J are TRBV7-9 and TRBJ2-7; D might be TRBD1 (6 bases). V was trimmed by 1 base and J by 2 bases, leaving 15 bases between them. CDR3 size: 16 residues. Per germline, CDR1 SEHNR and CDR2 FQNEAQ (reference sequence). CDR3 amino acids: CASSLGGPGPPYEQYV. The CDR3 DNA sequence: TGTGCCAGCAGCTTAGGGGGGCCAGGTCCCCCCTACGAGCAGTACGTC.

This clone was counted between two and nine times. The gene calls are TRBV2 and TRBJ1-1; D not resolved. Per the germline V gene, CDR1 is SNHLY and CDR2 is FYNNEI. The CDR3 has 12 residues. Trimming shortened V by 7 bases and J by 6 bases, and 12 bases separated the two germline ends. The CDR3 protein is CASILVSAEAFF. The CDR3 nucleotides are TGTGCCAGCATACTCGTAAGCGCTGAAGCTTTCTTT.

Here the CDR3 DNA reads TGTGCCAGCAGTGAATTAAGGGGCCTGAGTACTGAAGCTTTCTTT. Amino acid sequence: CASSELRGLSTEAFF. This chain joins TRBV25-1 and TRBJ1-1; perhaps TRBD1 as D (5 bases). CDR1 and CDR2 (germline): MGHDK, SYGVNS. Trimming pared 1 base from V and 5 bases from J, leaving 14 bases between. This CDR3 contains 15 residues.

This clone was recorded a few times. The chain employs TRBV5-5 and TRBJ2-3, with TRBD2 matching 8 bases. Germline V gene data show CDR1 as SGHKS and CDR2 as YYEKEE (reference sequence). V lost 4 bases, J lost 2 bases, and 12 bases stayed unmatched. The CDR3 length is 17 residues. The CDR3 nucleotides are TGTGCCAGCAGCCTCGTCTTCGCGGGAGGCCCCACAGATACGCAGTATTTT. As protein: CASSLVFAGGPTDTQYF.

This sequence joins TRBV19 and TRBJ1-5; 7 bases match TRBD1. Per the germline V gene, CDR1 is LNHDA and CDR2 is SQIVND (reference sequence). After removal of 5 bases from V and 3 bases from J, the junction contained 4 bases not matched to a gene. The CDR3 is 14 amino acids. DNA for the CDR3: TGTGCCAGTAGTGCGACAGGGATCAATCAGCCCCAGCATTTT. Translation: CASSATGINQPQHF.

This clone was observed a single time. This chain uses TRBV27 with TRBJ1-1, with 8 bases aligning to TRBD1. The V and J ends lost 5 bases and 3 bases, in that order; junction bases with no gene match: 5. Per germline, CDR1 MNHEY and CDR2 SMNVEV (reference sequence). The CDR3 spans 14 residues. The CDR3 reads CASSAQGGYTEAFF. The DNA of the CDR3 is TGTGCCAGCAGTGCACAGGGGGGGTACACTGAAGCTTTCTTT.

This clone was counted a few times. The genes are TRBV6-5 and TRBJ1-1; D uncertain. The germline CDR1 and CDR2 sequences are MNHEY and SVGAGI. The CDR3 has 12 amino acids. Trimming removed 8 bases from V and 2 bases from J, with 9 bases in between. The chain's CDR3 is CASQRGNTEAFF. Here the CDR3 DNA reads TGTGCCAGCCAGCGGGGAAACACTGAAGCTTTCTTT.

The chain employs TRBV5-5 and TRBJ2-7; no clear D gene. The germline CDR1 and CDR2 sequences are SGHKS and YYEKEE (reference sequence). The V and J ends lost 0 bases and 0 bases respectively, with 4 bases between them. The CDR3 length is 13 residues. The DNA of the CDR3 is TGTGCCAGCAGCTTGGTGGACTCCTACGAGCAGTACGTC. Its protein is CASSLVDSYEQYV.

The CDR3 sequence is CASSSGAENTIYF. The CDR3 coding sequence is TGTGCCAGCAGTTCTGGGGCAGAAAACACCATATATTTT. The J gene is TRBJ1-3, the V gene TRBV27; TRBD1 might be the D (5 bases). CDR1 is MNHEY, CDR2 SMNVEV, per germline (reference sequence). The ends were cut back, 4 bases at V and 6 bases at J, with 10 bases in the middle. The CDR3 sequence is 13 residues long.